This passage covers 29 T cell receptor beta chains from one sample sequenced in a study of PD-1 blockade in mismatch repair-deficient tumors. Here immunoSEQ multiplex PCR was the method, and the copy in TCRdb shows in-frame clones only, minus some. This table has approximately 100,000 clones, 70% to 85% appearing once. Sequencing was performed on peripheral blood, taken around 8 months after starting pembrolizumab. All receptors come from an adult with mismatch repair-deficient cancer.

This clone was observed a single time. CDR3 coding DNA: TGTGCCAGCAGGCACTCCTACGAGCAGTACTTC. It specifies CASRHSYEQYF. The gene calls are TRBV28 and TRBJ2-7, with unresolved D. This CDR3 spans 11 amino acids. The germline CDR1 and CDR2 sequences are MDHEN and SYDVKM. The ends were cut back, 6 bases at V and 0 bases at J, with 3 bases in the middle.

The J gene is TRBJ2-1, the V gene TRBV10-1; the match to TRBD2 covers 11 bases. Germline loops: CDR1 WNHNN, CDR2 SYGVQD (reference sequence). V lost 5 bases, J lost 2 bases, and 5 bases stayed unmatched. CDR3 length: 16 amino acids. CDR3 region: CASSSGTSGTYNEQFF. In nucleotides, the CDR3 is TGCGCCAGCAGTTCCGGGACTAGCGGAACCTACAATGAGCAGTTCTTC.

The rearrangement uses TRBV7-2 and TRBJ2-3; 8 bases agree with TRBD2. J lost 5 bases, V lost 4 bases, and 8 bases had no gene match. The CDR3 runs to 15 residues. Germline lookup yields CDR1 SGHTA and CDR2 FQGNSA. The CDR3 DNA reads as TGTGCCAGCAGCTGGGGGGGAGCGGGAGAAGATACGCAGTATTTT. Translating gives CASSWGGAGEDTQYF.

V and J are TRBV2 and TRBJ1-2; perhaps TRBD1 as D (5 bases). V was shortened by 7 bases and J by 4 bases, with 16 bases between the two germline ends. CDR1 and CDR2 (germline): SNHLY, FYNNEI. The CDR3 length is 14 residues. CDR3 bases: TGTGCCAGCACCGGAAGGGGACGGACCTATGGCTACACCTTC. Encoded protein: CASTGRGRTYGYTF. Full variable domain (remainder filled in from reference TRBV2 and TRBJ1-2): EPEVTQTPSHQVTQMGQEVILRCVPISNHLYFYWYRQILGQKVEFLVSFYNNEISEKSEIFDDQFSVERPDGSNFTLKIRSTKLEDSAMYFCASTGRGRTYGYTFGSGTRLTVV.

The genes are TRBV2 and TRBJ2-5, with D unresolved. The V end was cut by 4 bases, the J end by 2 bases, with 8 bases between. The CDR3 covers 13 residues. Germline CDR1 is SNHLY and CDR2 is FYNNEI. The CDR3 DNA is TGTGCCAGCAGTGGAGCCCAGCAAGAGACCCAGTACTTC. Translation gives CASSGAQQETQYF.

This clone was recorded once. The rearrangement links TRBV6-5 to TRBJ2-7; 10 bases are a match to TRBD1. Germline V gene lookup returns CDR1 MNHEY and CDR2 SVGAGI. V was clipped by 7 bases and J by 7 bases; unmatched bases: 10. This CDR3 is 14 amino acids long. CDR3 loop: CASIGDRGQREQYF. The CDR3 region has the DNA TGTGCCAGCATCGGCGACAGGGGGCAAAGGGAGCAGTACTTC.

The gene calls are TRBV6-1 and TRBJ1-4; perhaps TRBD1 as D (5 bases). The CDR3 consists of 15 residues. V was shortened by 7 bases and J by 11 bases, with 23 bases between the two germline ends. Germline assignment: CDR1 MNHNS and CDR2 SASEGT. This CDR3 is CASTEIGGSGRKLFF. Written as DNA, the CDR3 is TGTGCCAGCACCGAAATCGGGGGGAGCGGGAGGAAACTGTTTTTT.

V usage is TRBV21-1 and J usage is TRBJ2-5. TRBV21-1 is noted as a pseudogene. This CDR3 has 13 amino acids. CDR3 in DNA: TGTGCCAGCAGCGCTCGGGGCGGCGAGACCCAGTACTTC. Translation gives CASSARGGETQYF.

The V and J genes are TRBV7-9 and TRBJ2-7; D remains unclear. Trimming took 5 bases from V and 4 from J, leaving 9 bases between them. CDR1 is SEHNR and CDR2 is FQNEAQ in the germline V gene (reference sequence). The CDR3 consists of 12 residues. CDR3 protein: CASSLSLYEQYF. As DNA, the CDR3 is TGTGCCAGCAGCCTGTCTCTGTACGAGCAGTACTTC. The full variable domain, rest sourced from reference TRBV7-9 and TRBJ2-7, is DTGVSQNPRHKITKRGQNVTFRCDPISEHNRLYWYRQTLGQGPEFLTYFQNEAQLEKSRLLSDRFSAERPKGSFSTLEIQRTEQGDSAMYLCASSLSLYEQYFGPGTRLTVT.

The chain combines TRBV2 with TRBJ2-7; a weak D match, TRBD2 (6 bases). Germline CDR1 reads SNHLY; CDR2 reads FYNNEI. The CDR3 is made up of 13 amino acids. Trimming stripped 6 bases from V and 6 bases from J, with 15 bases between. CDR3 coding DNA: TGTGCCAGCAGCACTGCTGAGGGAGGCGAGCAGTACTTC. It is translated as CASSTAEGGEQYF.

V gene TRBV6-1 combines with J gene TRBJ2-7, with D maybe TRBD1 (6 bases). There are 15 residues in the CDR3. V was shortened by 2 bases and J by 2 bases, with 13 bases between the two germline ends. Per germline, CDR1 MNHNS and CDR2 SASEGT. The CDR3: CASSEFRGKTYEQYF. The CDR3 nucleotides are TGTGCCAGCAGTGAATTCAGGGGAAAGACCTACGAGCAGTACTTC.

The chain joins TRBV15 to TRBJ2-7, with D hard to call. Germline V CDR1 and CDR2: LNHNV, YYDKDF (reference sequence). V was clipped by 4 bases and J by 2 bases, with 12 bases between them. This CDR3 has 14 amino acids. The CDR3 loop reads CATSTGQRPYEQYF. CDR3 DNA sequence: TGTGCCACCAGCACCGGCCAACGTCCCTACGAGCAGTACTTC.

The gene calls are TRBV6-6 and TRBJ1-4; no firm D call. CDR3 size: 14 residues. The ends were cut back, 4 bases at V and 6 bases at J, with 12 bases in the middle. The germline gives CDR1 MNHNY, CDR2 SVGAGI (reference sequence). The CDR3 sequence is CASSSPVNDEKLFF. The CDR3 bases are TGTGCCAGCAGTTCCCCCGTAAACGATGAAAAACTGTTTTTT.

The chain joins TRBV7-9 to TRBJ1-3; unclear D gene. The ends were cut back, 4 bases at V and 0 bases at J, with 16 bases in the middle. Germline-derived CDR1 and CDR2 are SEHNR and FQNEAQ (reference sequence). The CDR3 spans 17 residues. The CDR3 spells CASSSDLTVSSGNTIYF. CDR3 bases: TGTGCCAGCAGCTCCGACCTAACAGTCTCCTCTGGAAACACCATATATTTT.

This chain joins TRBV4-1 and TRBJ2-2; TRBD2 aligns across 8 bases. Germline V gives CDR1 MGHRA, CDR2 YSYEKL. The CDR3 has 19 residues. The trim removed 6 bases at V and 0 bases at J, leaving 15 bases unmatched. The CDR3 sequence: CASSLRSGGTFTNTGELFF. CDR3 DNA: TGCGCCAGCAGTCTTAGATCGGGGGGGACTTTTACGAACACCGGGGAGCTGTTTTTT.

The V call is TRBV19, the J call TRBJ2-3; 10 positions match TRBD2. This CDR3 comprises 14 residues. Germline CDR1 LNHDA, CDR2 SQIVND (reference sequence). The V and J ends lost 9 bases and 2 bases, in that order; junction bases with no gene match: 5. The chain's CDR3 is CASSTSGYTDTQYF. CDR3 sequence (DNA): TGTGCCAGCTCGACTAGCGGGTACACAGATACGCAGTATTTT.

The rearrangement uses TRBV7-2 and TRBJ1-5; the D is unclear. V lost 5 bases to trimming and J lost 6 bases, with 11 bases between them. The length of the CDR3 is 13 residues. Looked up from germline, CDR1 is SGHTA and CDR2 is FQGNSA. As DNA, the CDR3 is TGTGCCAGCAGCCCTCGGGGAGCTCAGCCCCAGCATTTT. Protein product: CASSPRGAQPQHF.

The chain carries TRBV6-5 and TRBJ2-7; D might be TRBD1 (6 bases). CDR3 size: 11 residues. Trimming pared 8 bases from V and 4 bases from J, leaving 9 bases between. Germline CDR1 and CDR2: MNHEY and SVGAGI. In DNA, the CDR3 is TGTGCCAGCGGGACACAGTACGAGCAGTACTTC. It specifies CASGTQYEQYF.

Written as DNA, the CDR3 is TGTGCCAGCAGTGTTGACGGACTAAGCCCCTACAATGAGCAGTTCTTC. The encoded protein is CASSVDGLSPYNEQFF. V gene TRBV5-6 combines with J gene TRBJ2-1, with D possibly being TRBD2 (6 bases). V dropped 5 bases and J dropped 2 bases, with 17 bases sitting between them. The CDR3 contains 16 residues. Germline CDR1 reads SGHDT; CDR2 reads YYEEEE.

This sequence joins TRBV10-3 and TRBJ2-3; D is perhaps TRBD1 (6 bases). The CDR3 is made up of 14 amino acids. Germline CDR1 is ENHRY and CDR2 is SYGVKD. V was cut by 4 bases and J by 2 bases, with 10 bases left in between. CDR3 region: CAISVQGTTDTQYF. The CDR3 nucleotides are TGTGCCATCAGTGTACAGGGAACCACAGATACGCAGTATTTT.

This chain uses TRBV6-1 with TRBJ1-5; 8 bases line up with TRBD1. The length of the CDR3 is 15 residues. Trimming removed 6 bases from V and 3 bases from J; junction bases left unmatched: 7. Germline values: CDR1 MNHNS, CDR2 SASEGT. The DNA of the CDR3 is TGTGCCAGCAGCCTGGGGGGACAGGACAATCAGCCCCAGCATTTT. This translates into CASSLGGQDNQPQHF.

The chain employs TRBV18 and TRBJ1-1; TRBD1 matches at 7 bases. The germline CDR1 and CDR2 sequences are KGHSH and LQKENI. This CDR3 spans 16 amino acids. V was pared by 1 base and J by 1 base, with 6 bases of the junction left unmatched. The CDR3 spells CASSPLYGTENTEAFF. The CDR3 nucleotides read TGTGCCAGCTCACCACTTTACGGGACAGAGAACACTGAAGCTTTCTTT. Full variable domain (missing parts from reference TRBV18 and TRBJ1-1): NAGVMQNPRHLVRRRGQEARLRCSPMKGHSHVYWYRQLPEEGLKFMVYLQKENIIDESGMPKERFSAEFPKEGPSILRIQQVVRGDSAAYFCASSPLYGTENTEAFFGQGTRLTVV.

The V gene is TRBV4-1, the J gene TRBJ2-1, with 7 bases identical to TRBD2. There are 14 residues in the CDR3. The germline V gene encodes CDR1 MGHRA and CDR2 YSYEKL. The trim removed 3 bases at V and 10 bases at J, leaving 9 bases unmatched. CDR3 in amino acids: CASSQHARGTEQFF. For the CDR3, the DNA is TGCGCCAGCAGCCAGCACGCGCGGGGGACGGAGCAGTTCTTC.

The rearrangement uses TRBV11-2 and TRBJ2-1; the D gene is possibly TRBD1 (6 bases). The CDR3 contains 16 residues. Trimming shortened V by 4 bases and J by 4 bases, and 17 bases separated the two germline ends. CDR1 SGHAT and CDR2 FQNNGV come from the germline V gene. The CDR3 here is CASSWGRSRSYNEQFF. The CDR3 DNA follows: TGTGCCAGCAGCTGGGGGCGTTCGAGGAGTTACAATGAGCAGTTCTTC.

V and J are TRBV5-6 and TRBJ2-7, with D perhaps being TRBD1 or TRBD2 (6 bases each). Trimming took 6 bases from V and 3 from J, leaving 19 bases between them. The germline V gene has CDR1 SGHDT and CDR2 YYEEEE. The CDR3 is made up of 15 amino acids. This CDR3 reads CASTPGEALYYEQYF. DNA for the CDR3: TGTGCCAGCACCCCAGGGGAGGCACTCTACTACGAGCAGTACTTC.

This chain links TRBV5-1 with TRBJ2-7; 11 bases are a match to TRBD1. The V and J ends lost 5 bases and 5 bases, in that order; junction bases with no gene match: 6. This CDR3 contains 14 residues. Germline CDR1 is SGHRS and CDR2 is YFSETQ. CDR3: CASSSRDRGDEQYF. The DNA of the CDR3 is TGCGCCAGCAGTTCACGGGACAGGGGGGACGAGCAGTACTTC. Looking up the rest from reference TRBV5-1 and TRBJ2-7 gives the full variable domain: KAGVTQTPRYLIKTRGQQVTLSCSPISGHRSVSWYQQTPGQGLQFLFEYFSETQRNKGNFPGRFSGRQFSNSRSEMNVSTLELGDSALYLCASSSRDRGDEQYFGPGTRLTVT.

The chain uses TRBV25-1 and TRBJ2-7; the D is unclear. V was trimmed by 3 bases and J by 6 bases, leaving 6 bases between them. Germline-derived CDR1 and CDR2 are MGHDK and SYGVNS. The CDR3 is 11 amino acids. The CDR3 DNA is TGTGCCAGCAGTGACGGCCTCGAGCAGTACTTC. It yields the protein CASSDGLEQYF.

As DNA, the CDR3 is TGCGCCAGCAGCCAAGTCCCTAGCGGGAACACCGGGCAGTACTTC. This encodes CASSQVPSGNTGQYF. The chain recombines TRBV4-1 with TRBJ2-7; TRBD2 matches 9 bases. V trimming: 1 base; J trimming: 9 bases; junction bases outside the gene matches: 10. Germline V gene data show CDR1 as MGHRA and CDR2 as YSYEKL. The length of the CDR3 is 15 residues.

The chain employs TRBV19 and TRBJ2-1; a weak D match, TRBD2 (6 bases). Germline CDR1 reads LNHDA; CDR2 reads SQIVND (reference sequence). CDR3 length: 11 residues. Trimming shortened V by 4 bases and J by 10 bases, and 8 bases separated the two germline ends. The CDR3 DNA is TGTGCCAGTAGTAGGCGGGAAGAGCAGTTCTTC. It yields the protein CASSRREEQFF.